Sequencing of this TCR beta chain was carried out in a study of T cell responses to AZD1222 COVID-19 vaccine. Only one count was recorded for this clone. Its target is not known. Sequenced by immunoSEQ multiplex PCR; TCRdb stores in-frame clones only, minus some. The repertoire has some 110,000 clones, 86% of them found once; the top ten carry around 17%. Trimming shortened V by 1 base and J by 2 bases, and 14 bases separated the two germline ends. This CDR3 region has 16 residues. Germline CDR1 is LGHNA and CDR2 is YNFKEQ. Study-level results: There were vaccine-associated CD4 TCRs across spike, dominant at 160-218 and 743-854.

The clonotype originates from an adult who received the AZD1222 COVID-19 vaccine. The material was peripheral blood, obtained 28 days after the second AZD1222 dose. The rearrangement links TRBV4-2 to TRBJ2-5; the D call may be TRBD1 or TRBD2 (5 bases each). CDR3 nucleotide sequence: TGTGCCAGCAGCCAAGGTGGGCTGGGGGAACAAGAGACCCAGTACTTC. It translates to CASSQGGLGEQETQYF.